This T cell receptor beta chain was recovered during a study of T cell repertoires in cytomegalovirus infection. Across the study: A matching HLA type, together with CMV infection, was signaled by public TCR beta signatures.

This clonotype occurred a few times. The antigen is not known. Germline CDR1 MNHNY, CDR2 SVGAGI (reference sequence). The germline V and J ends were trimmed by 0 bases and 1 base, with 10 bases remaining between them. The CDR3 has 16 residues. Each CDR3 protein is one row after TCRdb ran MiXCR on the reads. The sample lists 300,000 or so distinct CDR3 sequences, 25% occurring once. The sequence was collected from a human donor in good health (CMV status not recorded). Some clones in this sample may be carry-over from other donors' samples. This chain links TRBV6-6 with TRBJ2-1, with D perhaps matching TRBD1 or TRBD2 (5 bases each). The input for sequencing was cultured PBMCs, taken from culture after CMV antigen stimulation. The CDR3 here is CASSYSTGGSYNEQFF. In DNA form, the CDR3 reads TGTGCCAGCAGTTACTCTACAGGCGGGTCCTACAATGAGCAGTTCTTC.